Below, 21 T cell receptor beta chains from the same sample are listed, as sequenced in a study of blood T cell repertoires in COVID-19. This table comes from immunoSEQ multiplex PCR, and its TCRdb copy is limited to in-frame clones, with some not included. The table has around 99,000 clones, about 78% seen once. The source material was peripheral blood. These receptor sequences come from a human donor in a cohort sampled during active or convalescent COVID-19.

The CDR3 DNA reads as TGTGCCAGTAGTATAGTTGCTAGCAGCTACAATGAGCAGTTCTTC. Residues: CASSIVASSYNEQFF. The rearrangement links TRBV19 to TRBJ2-1, with D possibly matching TRBD2 (5 bases). Germline V CDR1 and CDR2: LNHDA, SQIVND (reference sequence). The CDR3 runs 15 residues. The V end lost 1 base, the J end lost 3 bases, and 10 bases lay between the germline ends.

V gene TRBV4-3 combines with J gene TRBJ2-2; D perhaps matches TRBD1 (6 bases). This CDR3 comprises 16 residues. Trimming shortened V by 0 bases and J by 5 bases, and 13 bases separated the two germline ends. Germline V CDR1 and CDR2: LGHNA, YSLEER. The CDR3 coding sequence is TGCGCCAGCAGCCAAGAATTGGGGGCGCGGACCGGGGAGCTGTTTTTT. Translating it yields CASSQELGARTGELFF.

The chain uses TRBV29-1 and TRBJ2-3, with TRBD2 matching 9 bases. V lost 0 bases, J lost 4 bases, and 8 bases stayed unmatched. The V gene's germline CDR1 is SQVTM and CDR2 ANQGSEA. CDR3 size: 16 residues. The CDR3 region is CSVEDVERGASDTQYF. CDR3 DNA sequence: TGCAGCGTTGAAGATGTCGAGCGGGGGGCCTCAGATACGCAGTATTTT.

The chain is built from TRBV6-5 and TRBJ2-7, with 10 bases matching TRBD2. Germline V gene lookup returns CDR1 MNHEY and CDR2 SVGAGI. This CDR3 has 15 residues. V shed 6 bases, J shed 1 base, and the junction held 6 bases outside the gene matches. As DNA, the CDR3 is TGTGCCAGCAGAGCTCCACTAGCGGGGTCCTACGAGCAGTACTTC. Translation: CASRAPLAGSYEQYF.

The sample holds one count of this clone. This chain joins TRBV7-9 and TRBJ1-5, with 9 bases aligning to TRBD1. Germline V gene sequence: CDR1 SEHNR, CDR2 FQNEAQ (reference sequence). This CDR3 comprises 16 residues. V was clipped by 4 bases and J by 11 bases; unmatched bases: 15. In DNA form, the CDR3 reads TGTGCCAGCAGCTCTTGGACAGGGGAGGAGGGAAGGGCCCAGCATTTT. It codes for CASSSWTGEEGRAQHF.

The CDR3 spells CASSTLTEAFF. CDR3 in DNA: TGTGCCAGTAGTACGTTAACTGAAGCTTTCTTT. V is TRBV19 and J is TRBJ1-1; no definite D call. Trimming took 4 bases from V and 5 from J, leaving 5 bases between them. Germline CDR1 reads LNHDA; CDR2 reads SQIVND (reference sequence). This CDR3 is built from 11 residues.

The chain joins TRBV7-6 to TRBJ1-4; D is perhaps TRBD1 (5 bases). The CDR3 loop spans 15 amino acids. In germline, CDR1 is SGHVS, CDR2 FNYEAQ. With 5 bases removed from V and 7 bases from J, the gap between germline ends came to 17 bases. The CDR3 here is CASSPSRGFSEKLFF. The CDR3 DNA reads TGTGCCAGCAGCCCCAGCCGGGGGTTTAGTGAAAAACTGTTTTTT.

The V call is TRBV27, the J call TRBJ1-2, with TRBD1 matching over 7 bases. After removal of 5 bases from V and 4 bases from J, the junction contained 16 bases not matched to a gene. Per germline, CDR1 MNHEY and CDR2 SMNVEV (reference sequence). The CDR3 is made up of 17 amino acids. The CDR3 nucleotides are TGTGCCAGCAGTCTAAGACAGGGTGGGAATCGGGGCTATGGCTACACCTTC. Its translation: CASSLRQGGNRGYGYTF.

This clone was counted between two and nine times. The rearrangement links TRBV19 to TRBJ2-7; possibly TRBD1 for D (6 bases). Per the germline V gene, CDR1 is LNHDA and CDR2 is SQIVND (reference sequence). V dropped 5 bases and J dropped 3 bases, with 17 bases sitting between them. The CDR3 is 15 residues long. The CDR3 loop is CASSQTDRLNYEQYF. The CDR3 nucleotides read TGTGCCAGTAGTCAGACGGACAGACTAAACTACGAGCAGTACTTC.

The chain joins TRBV5-1 to TRBJ2-4, with 15 bases that match TRBD2. Germline CDR1 SGHRS, CDR2 YFSETQ. CDR3 length equals 17 residues. V was clipped by 4 bases and J by 2 bases; unmatched bases: 4. CDR3 amino acids: CASSRTSGGVSKNIQYF. The CDR3 DNA follows: TGCGCCAGCAGCCGGACTAGCGGGGGGGTTTCCAAAAACATTCAGTACTTC.

The chain has TRBV7-8 and TRBJ2-7; 7 nucleotides match TRBD1. V dropped 7 bases and J dropped 2; count of bases not matched to a gene: 8. CDR1 and CDR2 from the germline V gene are SGHVS and FQNEAQ. The CDR3 has 14 amino acids. CDR3 in DNA: TGTGCCAGCACCAAGACAGGGACCCCCTACGAGCAGTACTTC. Translated: CASTKTGTPYEQYF.

This chain links TRBV4-2 with TRBJ2-7; D remains unclear. This CDR3 is built from 17 residues. Germline CDR1 and CDR2: LGHNA and YNFKEQ. Trimming removed 2 bases at V and 2 bases at J, with 19 bases between. This chain's CDR3 is CASSQFPDQVPPYEQYF. The CDR3 region has the DNA TGTGCCAGCAGCCAATTCCCCGATCAGGTGCCACCCTACGAGCAGTACTTC.

This chain uses TRBV5-6 with TRBJ2-5, with D perhaps TRBD1 (6 bases). This CDR3 contains 16 residues. Germline V gene data show CDR1 as SGHDT and CDR2 as YYEEEE. V was clipped by 3 bases and J by 5 bases, with 20 bases between them. The CDR3 nucleotides are TGTGCCAGCAGCTCCCCCACAGGGCCCCGAGGGGAGACCCAGTACTTC. This translates into CASSSPTGPRGETQYF. The full variable domain, with the rest looked up from reference TRBV5-6 and TRBJ2-5, is DAGVTQSPTHLIKTRGQQVTLRCSPKSGHDTVSWYQQALGQGPQFIFQYYEEEERQRGNFPDRFSGHQFPNYSSELNVNALLLGDSALYLCASSSPTGPRGETQYFGPGTRLLVL.

V is TRBV27 and J is TRBJ2-3, with 12 bases matching TRBD2. Germline CDR1 reads MNHEY; CDR2 reads SMNVEV (reference sequence). V dropped 5 bases and J dropped 6; count of bases not matched to a gene: 9. The CDR3 is made up of 16 amino acids. The CDR3 sequence is CASSPRLAGAADTQYF. The DNA of the CDR3 is TGTGCCAGCAGTCCTAGACTAGCGGGGGCTGCGGATACGCAGTATTTT.

V usage is TRBV28 and J usage is TRBJ2-1; D may be TRBD1 (7 bases). V was shortened by 6 bases and J by 13 bases, with 22 bases between the two germline ends. This CDR3 has 14 amino acids. Germline assignment: CDR1 MDHEN and CDR2 SYDVKM. CDR3 nucleotide sequence: TGTGCCAGCAGCCCAGGGGGGCGTTTAAAGGTCCAGTTCTTC. Translation gives CASSPGGRLKVQFF.

V is TRBV4-2 and J is TRBJ2-7; 8 positions agree with TRBD1. The CDR3 spans 15 residues. Unmatched junction bases numbered 6, after V lost 3 bases and J lost 2 bases. Looked up from germline, CDR1 is LGHNA and CDR2 is YNFKEQ. The CDR3: CASSHLTGGTYEQYF. In nucleotides, the CDR3 is TGTGCCAGCAGCCACCTAACAGGGGGAACCTACGAGCAGTACTTC.

The chain combines TRBV24-1 with TRBJ2-3; 9 bases fit TRBD2. Germline CDR1 and CDR2: KGHDR and SFDVKD. There are 17 residues in the CDR3. Trimming took 4 bases from V and 2 from J; bases not matched to a gene: 9. The chain's CDR3 is CATSDLGAGGFTDTQYF. The CDR3 bases are TGTGCCACCAGTGACCTGGGAGCGGGAGGCTTCACAGATACGCAGTATTTT.

The chain recombines TRBV7-9 with TRBJ2-6; no clear D. This CDR3 has 15 residues. Germline V gene lookup returns CDR1 SEHNR and CDR2 FQNEAQ (reference sequence). V was trimmed by 6 bases and J by 0 bases, leaving 9 bases between them. As DNA, the CDR3 is TGTGCCAGCAGGCTAGACGGCTCTGGGGCCAACGTCCTGACTTTC. It encodes CASRLDGSGANVLTF.

This chain uses TRBV4-3 with TRBJ1-2; tentative D call: TRBD1 (5 bases). This CDR3 has 15 residues. The ends were cut back, 4 bases at V and 0 bases at J, with 12 bases in the middle. From germline, CDR1 is LGHNA and CDR2 YSLEER. DNA of the CDR3: TGCGCCAGCAGCCGCGGACATCAAGCTAACTATGGCTACACCTTC. This translates into CASSRGHQANYGYTF.

The chain links TRBV7-2 to TRBJ1-3; 9 bases are shared with TRBD1. Trimming removed 0 bases from V and 4 bases from J; junction bases left unmatched: 1. The CDR3 runs to 15 residues. Germline assignment: CDR1 SGHTA and CDR2 FQGNSA. This chain's CDR3 is CASSLAGTGGNTIYF. The CDR3, as DNA: TGTGCCAGCAGCTTAGCGGGGACAGGGGGAAACACCATATATTTT.

The chain links TRBV5-4 to TRBJ1-1; D gene ambiguous. Germline V gene data show CDR1 as SGHNT and CDR2 as YYREEE (reference sequence). The CDR3 consists of 14 residues. The germline V and J ends were trimmed by 4 bases and 1 base, with 11 bases remaining between them. CDR3 DNA: TGTGCCAGCAGCGCTCTAACAGAGAACACTGAAGCTTTCTTT. It codes for CASSALTENTEAFF.